The 27 T cell receptor beta chains below were found in one sample sequenced in a study of blood T cells in healthy people across ages. With a J-beta primer mix and a sample-barcoded 5' primer, a second PCR ran about 7 to 11 cycles. MiXCR, applied by TCRdb to the 5' RACE reads, yields one record per CDR3 protein. The repertoire consists of about a million distinct CDR3 sequences, with around 48% occurring once and the leading ten covering roughly 13%. Sequenced sample: blood. Source of these receptors: a man aged 30 to 45 in good health.

The count of this clonotype is one. V gene TRBV3-1 combines with J gene TRBJ2-5, with D uncertain. CDR3 length: 15 amino acids. CDR1 LGHDT and CDR2 YNNKEL come from the germline V gene (reference sequence). V lost 0 bases to trimming and J lost 11 bases, with 19 bases between them. The DNA of the CDR3 is TGTGCCAGCAGCCAAGATGAACTTATCTACAATGAGCAGTACTTC. Its translation: CASSQDELIYNEQYF.

This clonotype was seen a handful of times. The chain has TRBV6-5 and TRBJ2-3, with D uncertain. Deletions cut 0 bases from V and 6 bases from J, with 16 bases between. Germline V gives CDR1 MNHEY, CDR2 SVGAGI. The CDR3 is 16 residues long. The CDR3 sequence is CASSYSNPIRTDTQYF. The CDR3 DNA reads TGTGCCAGCAGTTACTCAAACCCGATACGAACCGATACGCAGTATTTT.

The chain uses TRBV7-9 and TRBJ2-3; 7 bases line up with TRBD2. J lost 3 bases, V lost 2 bases, and 5 bases had no gene match. The CDR3 length is 15 residues. Looked up from germline, CDR1 is SEHNR and CDR2 is FQNEAQ (reference sequence). The DNA for the CDR3 is TGTGCCAGCAGCTTATGGCTAGCGGATACAGATACGCAGTATTTT. It is translated as CASSLWLADTDTQYF.

The chain combines TRBV6-6 with TRBJ2-7, with D perhaps given as TRBD1 or TRBD2 (5 bases each). The CDR3 sequence is 15 residues long. The germline V gene has CDR1 MNHNY and CDR2 SVGAGI (reference sequence). Trimming removed 6 bases at V and 0 bases at J, with 15 bases between. CDR3 DNA: TGTGCCAGCAGGACCCGGGGCATCCACTCCTACGAGCAGTACTTC. It codes for CASRTRGIHSYEQYF.

The V and J genes are TRBV20-1 and TRBJ2-1; 8 bases are shared with TRBD2. V lost 4 bases to trimming and J lost 6 bases; unmatched junction nucleotides: 5. The CDR3 length is 13 residues. From germline, CDR1 is DFQATT and CDR2 SNEGSKA (reference sequence). The CDR3 DNA is TGCAGTGCTACCAGGACTAGCCGCAATGAGCAGTTCTTC. Its translation is CSATRTSRNEQFF.

The rearrangement links TRBV3-1 to TRBJ2-5; D is possibly TRBD2 (6 bases). The germline V gene encodes CDR1 LGHDT and CDR2 YNNKEL (reference sequence). This CDR3 region has 15 residues. With 3 bases removed from V and 2 bases from J, the gap between germline ends came to 13 bases. This CDR3 reads CASSHRLVRQETQYF. For the CDR3, the DNA is TGTGCCAGCAGCCACCGACTAGTCCGACAAGAGACCCAGTACTTC.

V gene TRBV2 combines with J gene TRBJ1-2; D remains unclear. CDR3 size: 14 residues. V was shortened by 6 bases and J by 2 bases, with 13 bases between the two germline ends. Germline V gives CDR1 SNHLY, CDR2 FYNNEI. CDR3 coding DNA: TGTGCCAGCAGCCTTTTGGGCCCCAACTATGGCTACACCTTC. Protein product: CASSLLGPNYGYTF.

This clonotype was detected a few times. The chain has TRBV29-1 and TRBJ2-1, with a weak D call TRBD1 (6 bases). CDR1 and CDR2 (germline): SQVTM, ANQGSEA. The CDR3 sequence is 13 residues long. V was cut by 3 bases and J by 8 bases, with 14 bases left in between. In DNA, the CDR3 is TGCAGCGTTGAGGGGCACAGGGCCTATGAGCAGTTCTTC. The encoded protein is CSVEGHRAYEQFF.

This chain connects TRBV4-3 to TRBJ2-1; 9 bases align to TRBD2. V was clipped by 5 bases and J by 9 bases; unmatched bases: 11. CDR3 length: 15 amino acids. In germline, CDR1 is LGHNA, CDR2 YSLEER. This chain's CDR3 is CASSYSSGVTGEQFF. The CDR3 bases are TGCGCCAGCAGCTACTCTAGCGGGGTAACGGGTGAGCAGTTCTTC.

The rearrangement joins TRBV29-1 to TRBJ2-7; possibly TRBD1 for D (6 bases). V dropped 3 bases and J dropped 1 base, with 10 bases sitting between them. This CDR3 region has 13 residues. Germline loops: CDR1 SQVTM, CDR2 ANQGSEA. The CDR3 sequence is CSVEGDISYEQYF. Here the CDR3 DNA reads TGCAGCGTTGAGGGGGACATATCCTACGAGCAGTACTTC.

The rearrangement uses TRBV6-1 and TRBJ2-5; the match to TRBD2 covers 13 bases. In germline, CDR1 is MNHNS, CDR2 SASEGT. V gave up 4 bases and J gave up 11 bases; unmatched junction bases: 19. The CDR3 has 18 amino acids. The CDR3 here is CASSGTSGGSAYSHEQYF. CDR3 bases: TGTGCCAGCAGTGGGACTAGCGGGGGCTCCGCCTACAGTCATGAGCAGTACTTC.

V gene TRBV4-1 combines with J gene TRBJ2-5, with D possibly TRBD2 on 6 matching bases. The germline CDR1 and CDR2 sequences are MGHRA and YSYEKL. The CDR3 contains 14 residues. The ends were cut back, 4 bases at V and 4 bases at J, with 13 bases in the middle. CDR3: CASSLKEGGETQYF. The CDR3 DNA sequence: TGCGCCAGCAGCCTAAAGGAGGGAGGAGAGACCCAGTACTTC.

J is TRBJ2-7 and V is TRBV20-1; D is tentatively TRBD1 or TRBD2 (5 bases each). The CDR3 consists of 16 residues. The V gene lost 3 bases and the J gene lost 1 base, with 19 bases spanning the gap. Per the germline V gene, CDR1 is DFQATT and CDR2 is SNEGSKA (reference sequence). The CDR3 reads CSASEDGTLYSYEQYF. The CDR3 DNA reads TGCAGTGCTAGTGAGGACGGGACCCTCTATTCCTACGAGCAGTACTTC.

The chain carries TRBV9 and TRBJ2-1, with TRBD2 matching 8 bases. The CDR3 totals 14 residues. Germline CDR1 reads SGDLS; CDR2 reads YYNGEE. With V trimmed by 0 bases and J by 7 bases, 3 bases remained unmatched. CDR3: CASSVVAGRNEQFF. In nucleotides, the CDR3 is TGTGCCAGCAGCGTAGTAGCGGGGAGGAATGAGCAGTTCTTC.

The CDR3 spells CATRDPAIAGELFF. The CDR3 bases are TGTGCCACCAGGGACCCTGCTATCGCCGGGGAGCTGTTTTTT. The chain links TRBV24-1 to TRBJ2-2; D is unresolved. CDR3 length equals 14 residues. Looked up from germline, CDR1 is KGHDR and CDR2 is SFDVKD. Trimming took 7 bases from V and 6 from J, leaving 14 bases between them.

The J gene is TRBJ2-3, the V gene TRBV6-6, with 11 nucleotides matching TRBD2. V gave up 6 bases and J gave up 5 bases; unmatched junction bases: 4. The CDR3 has 14 amino acids. Germline-derived CDR1 and CDR2 are MNHNY and SVGAGI (reference sequence). The CDR3 DNA follows: TGTGCCAGCAGATTAGCGGGGGGGATAGATACGCAGTATTTT. It translates to CASRLAGGIDTQYF.

The chain has TRBV4-1 and TRBJ2-1; 11 bases match TRBD1. Germline loops: CDR1 MGHRA, CDR2 YSYEKL. The CDR3 is 18 amino acids. V was pared by 4 bases and J by 0 bases, with 8 bases of the junction left unmatched. The CDR3: CASSLRDRGESSYNEQFF. CDR3 sequence (DNA): TGCGCCAGCAGCCTCCGGGACAGGGGGGAGAGCTCCTACAATGAGCAGTTCTTC.

This clonotype came up a few times. The CDR3, as DNA: TGCAGTGCTAGGCGGACAGGGGGAGACACTGAAGCTTTCTTT. This gives the protein CSARRTGGDTEAFF. This sequence joins TRBV20-1 and TRBJ1-1; 10 bases line up with TRBD1. This CDR3 contains 14 residues. J gave up 3 bases and V 3 bases, and 4 bases lay outside the gene matches. Germline V CDR1 and CDR2: DFQATT, SNEGSKA (reference sequence).

With regard to this clonotype: At one boundary the junction diverges from the germline segment, which might be a read error. V usage is TRBV18 and J usage is TRBJ2-7; 7 bases agree with TRBD1. The CDR3 is made up of 14 amino acids. CDR1 is KGHSH and CDR2 is LQKENI in the germline V gene. Here the CDR3 DNA reads TGCGCCAGCTCACCGCCCGGACAGGCGGAGACCCGGTACTTC. Protein product: CASSPPGQAETRYF.

The rearrangement links TRBV7-8 to TRBJ2-1; 13 positions agree with TRBD2. The V gene's germline CDR1 is SGHVS and CDR2 FQNEAQ. The V and J ends lost 6 bases and 15 bases, in that order; junction bases with no gene match: 11. The CDR3 extends over 14 amino acids. The CDR3 DNA sequence: TGTGCCAGCAGTCTTGGGACTAGCGGGGCTCATGGGTTCTTC. This encodes CASSLGTSGAHGFF.

As regards this clonotype: A read error may account for a junction end that differs from germline. V gene TRBV12-3 or TRBV12-4 combines with J gene TRBJ2-3, with 8 bases that match TRBD1. CDR3 length: 14 amino acids. The CDR3, as DNA: TGTGCCACCGGACAGGGAGGAAGCACAGATACGGAGTATTTT. The encoded protein is CATGQGGSTDTEYF.

The chain links TRBV5-5 to TRBJ2-5; D is uncertain. With 4 bases removed from V and 5 bases from J, the gap between germline ends came to 12 bases. CDR1 is SGHKS and CDR2 is YYEKEE in the germline V gene (reference sequence). This CDR3 has 13 amino acids. CDR3 DNA: TGTGCCAGCAGCCCCCGACATTCCGAGACCCAGTACTTC. Residues: CASSPRHSETQYF.

The chain recombines TRBV6-5 with TRBJ2-1, with D tentatively TRBD1 or TRBD2 (5 bases each). Germline CDR1 reads MNHEY; CDR2 reads SVGAGI. CDR3 length: 11 amino acids. V was pared by 9 bases and J by 12 bases, with 15 bases between. CDR3: CASRDRRLQFF. The CDR3 coding sequence is TGTGCCAGTCGGGACCGCCGTTTGCAGTTCTTC.

The rearrangement joins TRBV4-2 to TRBJ2-5, with TRBD2 as a possible D gene (6 bases). From germline, CDR1 is LGHNA and CDR2 YNFKEQ. Trimming stripped 3 bases from V and 5 bases from J, with 13 bases between. This CDR3 region has 14 residues. The CDR3 loop is CASSQSLGGETQYF. In nucleotides, the CDR3 is TGTGCCAGCAGCCAGTCACTAGGAGGGGAGACCCAGTACTTC.

CDR3 sequence (DNA): TGCAGCGTCGGACCTGGTGGGAGCTCCTACGAGCAGTACTTC. Translating gives CSVGPGGSSYEQYF. The V call is TRBV29-1, the J call TRBJ2-7, with D tentatively TRBD2 (5 bases). CDR1 and CDR2 (germline): SQVTM, ANQGSEA. The V end was cut by 6 bases, the J end by 0 bases, with 15 bases between. The CDR3 loop spans 14 amino acids.

The chain is built from TRBV19 and TRBJ2-1; tentatively, D is TRBD1 (6 bases). V shed 3 bases and J shed 9 bases, with 21 bases lying between them. This CDR3 comprises 16 residues. CDR1 LNHDA and CDR2 SQIVND come from the germline V gene (reference sequence). CDR3 sequence: CASSIATGSISGEQFF. Written as DNA, the CDR3 is TGTGCCAGTAGTATCGCGACAGGTTCGATTTCGGGTGAGCAGTTCTTC.

This clonotype occurred a few times. The chain has TRBV4-2 and TRBJ2-1, with 16 positions matching TRBD2. CDR1 LGHNA and CDR2 YNFKEQ come from the germline V gene. The CDR3 contains 19 residues. Trimming removed 1 base from V and 4 bases from J; junction bases left unmatched: 7. The CDR3 protein is CASSQGGTSGGAKYNEQFF. DNA of the CDR3: TGTGCCAGCAGCCAAGGCGGGACTAGCGGGGGGGCCAAGTACAATGAGCAGTTCTTC.